This T cell receptor (beta chain) was sequenced during a study of blood T cell repertoires in COVID-19. The Seattle site enrolled patients during active infection and followed them longitudinally. Germline CDR1 SGHRS, CDR2 YFSETQ. V was clipped by 2 bases and J by 1 base; unmatched bases: 4. CDR3 length: 15 residues. Original processing methods: From reference gene primer amplification, estimates of nucleated cell counts were derived. The method was immunoSEQ multiplex PCR; TCRdb's version includes in-frame clones alone and lacks a portion of them. V and J calls and clone size follow that table, whereas D and trimming were derived from the DNA. The repertoire holds approximately 60,000 clones, with roughly 87% as singletons.

Sequencing used peripheral blood. This TCR came from a woman older than 75 with COVID-19, enrolled during active disease. The chain links TRBV5-1 to TRBJ2-3, with TRBD2 identical over 7 bases. In DNA form, the CDR3 reads TGCGCCAGCAGCTTCGGCGGGGGAGGCACAGATACGCAGTATTTT. Its protein product is CASSFGGGGTDTQYF.